This T cell receptor (beta chain) came from a study of T cells after yellow fever vaccination. This clonotype was detected a few times. Overall study results and limits: The study found a weaker secondary response that peaked faster, day 5 versus 15. Sorted memory subsets on day 0 lacked detectable levels of almost all vaccine-responding clonotypes.

A process of 5'RACE template switching, which added a universal primer site and UMIs, was used to make TCR cDNA. TCRdb independently ran MiXCR on the 5' RACE reads; one entry per CDR3 protein. The table includes approximately 58,000 distinct CDR3 sequences, 5.5% to 6% detected once. Trimming cost V 4 bases and J 3 bases, with 7 bases left between them. Germline V gene sequence: CDR1 SGHRS, CDR2 YFSETQ. The CDR3 contains 12 residues. Sequencing was performed on PBMCs, either bulk or a sorted T-cell subset (CD4+, CD8+, memory, or dextramer-sorted; not recorded which), taken on the day of the yellow fever booster vaccination. The sequence was obtained from a man between 18 and 29 years old who received the YFV17D yellow fever vaccine. This rearrangement joins TRBV5-1 to TRBJ1-2; D is unresolved. The CDR3 DNA reads TGCGCCAGCAGCCCTCGGGACTATGGCTACACCTTC. It encodes CASSPRDYGYTF.